These 7 T cell receptor beta chains were sequenced from one sample in a study of blood T cell repertoires in COVID-19. The data were produced by immunoSEQ multiplex PCR, yet TCRdb's version contains in-frame clones alone and is incomplete. In the table there are fewer than 300,000 clones, approximately 91% of which are singletons. The material sequenced was PBMCs or T cells enriched from blood (not recorded which). The receptors come from a woman in her forties with acute COVID-19.

The chain combines TRBV2 with TRBJ2-3, with 7 nucleotides matching TRBD2. This CDR3 comprises 16 residues. Germline assignment: CDR1 SNHLY and CDR2 FYNNEI. Trimming at V came to 0 bases and at J to 1 base, leaving 4 bases not matched to a gene. CDR3 amino acids: CASSEARAGGTDTQYF. For the CDR3, the DNA is TGTGCCAGCAGTGAAGCGCGTGCGGGGGGCACAGATACGCAGTATTTT.

This chain joins TRBV6-5 and TRBJ2-1, with TRBD1 identical over 7 bases. Per germline, CDR1 MNHEY and CDR2 SVGAGI. The J segment lost 6 bases and the V segment lost 6 bases, leaving 5 bases of the junction unmatched. The CDR3 has 13 amino acids. DNA for the CDR3: TGTGCCAGCAGGAACAGGGGTGGCAATGAGCAGTTCTTC. It translates to CASRNRGGNEQFF.

The gene calls are TRBV18 and TRBJ2-5; tentative D call: TRBD1 (6 bases). Trimming stripped 1 base from V and 5 bases from J, with 11 bases between. CDR1 is KGHSH, CDR2 LQKENI, per germline. This CDR3 is 14 amino acids long. This chain's CDR3 is CASSPQSQGETQYF. As DNA, the CDR3 is TGTGCCAGCTCACCACAGTCCCAGGGGGAGACCCAGTACTTC.

V is TRBV19 and J is TRBJ2-1; no reliable D call. The CDR3 sequence is 12 residues long. Per the germline V gene, CDR1 is LNHDA and CDR2 is SQIVND (reference sequence). Between the trimmed V and J ends, which lost 4 bases and 9 bases, there was a span of 10 bases. In DNA form, the CDR3 reads TGTGCCAGTAGTAAGAGTTCTGGTGAGCAGTTCTTC. This encodes CASSKSSGEQFF.

The CDR3 DNA reads TGCAGTGCTAGACAGGCAGATACGCAGTATTTT. Translated: CSARQADTQYF. This chain connects TRBV20-1 to TRBJ2-3; no firm D call. The CDR3 loop spans 11 amino acids. Germline lookup yields CDR1 DFQATT and CDR2 SNEGSKA (reference sequence). Between the trimmed V and J ends, which lost 2 bases and 4 bases, there was a span of 4 bases.

The chain joins TRBV6-6 to TRBJ1-2; D unresolved. The germline V gene has CDR1 MNHNY and CDR2 SVGAGI (reference sequence). This CDR3 is built from 15 residues. V was cut by 7 bases and J by 3 bases, with 18 bases left in between. CDR3 residues: CASTLSGSRHYGYTF. DNA for the CDR3: TGTGCCAGCACTCTCTCGGGTTCGAGGCACTATGGCTACACCTTC.

V is TRBV7-2 and J is TRBJ1-5, with D possibly being TRBD1 (5 bases). Trimming pared 1 base from V and 1 base from J, leaving 8 bases between. Germline CDR1 and CDR2: SGHTA and FQGNSA. CDR3 length equals 15 residues. The CDR3 loop is CASSLGTGSNQPQHF. In DNA form, the CDR3 reads TGTGCCAGCAGCTTAGGAACAGGAAGCAATCAGCCCCAGCATTTT. Full variable domain (rest looked up from reference TRBV7-2 and TRBJ1-5): GAGVSQSPSNKVTEKGKDVELRCDPISGHTALYWYRQSLGQGLEFLIYFQGNSAPDKSGLPSDRFSAERTGGSVSTLTIQRTQQEDSAVYLCASSLGTGSNQPQHFGDGTRLSIL.